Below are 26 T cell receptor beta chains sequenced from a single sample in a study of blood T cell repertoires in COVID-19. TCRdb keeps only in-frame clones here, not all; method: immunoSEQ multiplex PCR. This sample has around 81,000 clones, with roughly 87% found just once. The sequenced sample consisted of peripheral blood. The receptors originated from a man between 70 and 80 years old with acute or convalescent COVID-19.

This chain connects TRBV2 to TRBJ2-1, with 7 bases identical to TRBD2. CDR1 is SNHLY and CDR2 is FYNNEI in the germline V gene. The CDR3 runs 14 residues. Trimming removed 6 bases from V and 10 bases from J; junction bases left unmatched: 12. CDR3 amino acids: CASSDARGAGEQFF. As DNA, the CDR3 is TGTGCCAGCAGCGACGCTCGGGGAGCGGGAGAGCAGTTCTTC.

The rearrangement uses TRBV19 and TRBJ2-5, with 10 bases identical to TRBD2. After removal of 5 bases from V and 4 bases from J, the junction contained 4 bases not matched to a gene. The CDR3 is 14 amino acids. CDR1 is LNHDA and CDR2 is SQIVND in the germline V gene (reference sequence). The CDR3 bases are TGTGCCAGTAGTGGTAGCGGGGGGCGAGAGACCCAGTACTTC. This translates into CASSGSGGRETQYF. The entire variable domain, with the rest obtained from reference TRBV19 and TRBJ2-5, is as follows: DGGITQSPKYLFRKEGQNVTLSCEQNLNHDAMYWYRQDPGQGLRLIYYSQIVNDFQKGDIAEGYSVSREKKESFPLTVTSAQKNPTAFYLCASSGSGGRETQYFGPGTRLLVL.

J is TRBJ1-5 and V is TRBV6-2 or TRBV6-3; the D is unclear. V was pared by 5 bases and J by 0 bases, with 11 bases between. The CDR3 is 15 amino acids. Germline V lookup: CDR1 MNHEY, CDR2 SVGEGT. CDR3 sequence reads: CASSQLFTSNQPQHF. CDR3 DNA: TGTGCCAGCAGTCAACTTTTTACTAGCAATCAGCCCCAGCATTTT.

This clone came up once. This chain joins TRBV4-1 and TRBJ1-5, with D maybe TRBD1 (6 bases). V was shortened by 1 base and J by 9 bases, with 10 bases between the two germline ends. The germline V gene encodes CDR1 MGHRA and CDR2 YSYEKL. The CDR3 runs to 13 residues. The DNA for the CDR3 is TGCGCCAGCAGCCAAGCAGGGGATACGCCCCAGCATTTT. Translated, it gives CASSQAGDTPQHF.

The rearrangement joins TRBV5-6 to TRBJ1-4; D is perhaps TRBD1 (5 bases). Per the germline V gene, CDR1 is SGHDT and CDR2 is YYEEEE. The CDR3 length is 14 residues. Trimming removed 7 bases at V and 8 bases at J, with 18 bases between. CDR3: CASHQTGDEEKLFF. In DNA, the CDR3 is TGTGCCAGCCACCAAACAGGAGATGAGGAAAAACTGTTTTTT.

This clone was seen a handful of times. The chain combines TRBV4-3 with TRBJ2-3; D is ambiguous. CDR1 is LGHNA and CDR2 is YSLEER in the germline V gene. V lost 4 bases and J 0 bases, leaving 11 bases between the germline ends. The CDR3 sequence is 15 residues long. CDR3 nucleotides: TGCGCCAGCAGCCCAGGCATGGTGAGCACAGATACGCAGTATTTT. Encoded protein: CASSPGMVSTDTQYF.

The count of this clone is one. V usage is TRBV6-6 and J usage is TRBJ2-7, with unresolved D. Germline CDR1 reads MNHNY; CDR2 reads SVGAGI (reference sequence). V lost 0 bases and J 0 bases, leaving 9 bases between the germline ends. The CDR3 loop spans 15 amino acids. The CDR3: CASSYSRPGSYEQYF. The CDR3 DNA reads TGTGCCAGCAGTTACTCTCGGCCGGGCTCCTACGAGCAGTACTTC.

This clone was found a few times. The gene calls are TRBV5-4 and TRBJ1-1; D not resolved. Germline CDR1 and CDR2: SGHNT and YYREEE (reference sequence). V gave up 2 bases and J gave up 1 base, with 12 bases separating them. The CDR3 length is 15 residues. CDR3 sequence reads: CASSFEGARNTEAFF. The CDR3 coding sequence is TGTGCCAGCAGCTTCGAGGGCGCCAGGAACACTGAAGCTTTCTTT.

The CDR3 sequence: CASGLGGTTTEQFF. Written as DNA, the CDR3 is TGTGCTAGTGGTTTGGGGGGGACTACCACTGAGCAGTTCTTC. The chain recombines TRBV12-5 with TRBJ2-1, with 7 bases lining up with TRBD2. CDR1 and CDR2 (germline): LGHNT, FRNRAP. This CDR3 is built from 14 residues. The junction had 6 bases not matched to a gene; V was cut back by 1 base and J by 9 bases.

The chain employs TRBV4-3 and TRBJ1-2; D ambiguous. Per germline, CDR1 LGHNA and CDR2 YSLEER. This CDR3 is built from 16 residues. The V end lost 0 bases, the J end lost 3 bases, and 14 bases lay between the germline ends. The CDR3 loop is CASSQEVSTNHYGYTF. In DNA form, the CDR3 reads TGCGCCAGCAGCCAAGAGGTCTCCACAAACCACTATGGCTACACCTTC.

The CDR3 DNA is TGTGCCAGCTCACCCCTAGCGGGAGCGACAGATACGCAGTATTTT. Its protein product is CASSPLAGATDTQYF. The chain has TRBV18 and TRBJ2-3; 10 bases align to TRBD2. Trimming took 3 bases from V and 3 from J; bases not matched to a gene: 3. Germline-derived CDR1 and CDR2 are KGHSH and LQKENI. The length of the CDR3 is 15 residues.

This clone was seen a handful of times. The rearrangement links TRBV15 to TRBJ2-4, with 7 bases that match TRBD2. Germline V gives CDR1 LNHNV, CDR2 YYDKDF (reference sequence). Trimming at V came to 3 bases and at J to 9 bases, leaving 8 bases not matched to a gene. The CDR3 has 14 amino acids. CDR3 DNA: TGTGCCACCAGCAGGGGGGGAGGGGCGGCCATTCAGTACTTC. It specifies CATSRGGGAAIQYF.

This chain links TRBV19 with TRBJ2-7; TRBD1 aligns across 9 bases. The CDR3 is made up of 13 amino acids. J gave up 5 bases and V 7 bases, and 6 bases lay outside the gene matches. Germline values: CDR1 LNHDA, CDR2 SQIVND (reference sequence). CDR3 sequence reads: CASTGTGWNEQYF. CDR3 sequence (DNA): TGTGCCAGTACCGGGACAGGGTGGAACGAGCAGTACTTC.

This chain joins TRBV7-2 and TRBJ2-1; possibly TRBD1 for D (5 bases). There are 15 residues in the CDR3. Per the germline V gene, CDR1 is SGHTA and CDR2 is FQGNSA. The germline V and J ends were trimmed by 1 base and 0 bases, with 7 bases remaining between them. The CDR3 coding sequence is TGTGCCAGCAGCTTAGGACAGAACTCCTACAATGAGCAGTTCTTC. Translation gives CASSLGQNSYNEQFF.

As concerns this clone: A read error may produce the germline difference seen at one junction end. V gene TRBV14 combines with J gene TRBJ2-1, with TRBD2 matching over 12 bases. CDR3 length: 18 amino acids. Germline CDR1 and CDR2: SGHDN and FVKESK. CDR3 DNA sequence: TGTGCCAGCAGCTCAGGGACTAGCGGGTTGTCTTACTACAGTGAGCAGTTCTTC. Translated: CASSSGTSGLSYYSEQFF.

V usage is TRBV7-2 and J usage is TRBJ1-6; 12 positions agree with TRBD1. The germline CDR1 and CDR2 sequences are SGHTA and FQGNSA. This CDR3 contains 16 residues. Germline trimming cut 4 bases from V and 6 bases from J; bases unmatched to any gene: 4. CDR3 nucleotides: TGTGCCAGCAGCTCCCCGGGACAGGGGGCTAATTCACCCCTCCACTTT. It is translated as CASSSPGQGANSPLHF.

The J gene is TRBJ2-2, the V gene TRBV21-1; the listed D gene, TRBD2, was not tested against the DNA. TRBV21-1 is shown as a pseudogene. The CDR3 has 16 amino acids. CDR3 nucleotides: TGTGCCAGCAGCAAAGCGTCGCCGGGTAACACCGGGGAGCTGTTTTTT. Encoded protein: CASSKASPGNTGELFF.

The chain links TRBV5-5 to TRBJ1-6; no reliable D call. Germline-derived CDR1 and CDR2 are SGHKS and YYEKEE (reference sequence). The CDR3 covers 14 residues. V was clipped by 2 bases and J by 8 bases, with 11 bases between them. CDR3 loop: CASSLLFGYSPLHF. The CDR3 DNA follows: TGTGCCAGCAGCTTATTATTCGGTTATTCACCCCTCCACTTT.

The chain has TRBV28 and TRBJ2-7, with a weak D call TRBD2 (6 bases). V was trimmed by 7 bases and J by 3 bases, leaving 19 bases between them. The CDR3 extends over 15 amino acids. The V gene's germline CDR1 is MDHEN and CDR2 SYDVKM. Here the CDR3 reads CASTDIRTGDYEQYF. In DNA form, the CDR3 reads TGTGCCAGCACAGATATAAGGACGGGGGACTACGAGCAGTACTTC.

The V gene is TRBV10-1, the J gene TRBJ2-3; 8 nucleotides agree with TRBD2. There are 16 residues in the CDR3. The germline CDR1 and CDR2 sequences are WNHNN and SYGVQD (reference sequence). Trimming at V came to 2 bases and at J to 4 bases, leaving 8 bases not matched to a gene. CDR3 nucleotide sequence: TGCGCCAGCAGTGAGGAAGCGGGAGTAAGGGCAGATACGCAGTATTTT. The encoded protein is CASSEEAGVRADTQYF.

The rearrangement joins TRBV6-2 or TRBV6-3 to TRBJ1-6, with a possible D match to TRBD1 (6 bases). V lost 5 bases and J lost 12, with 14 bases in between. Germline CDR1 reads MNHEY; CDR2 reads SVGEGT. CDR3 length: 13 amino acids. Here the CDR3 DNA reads TGTGCCAGCAGTGATGGGACAAACCGACCCCTCCACTTT. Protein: CASSDGTNRPLHF.

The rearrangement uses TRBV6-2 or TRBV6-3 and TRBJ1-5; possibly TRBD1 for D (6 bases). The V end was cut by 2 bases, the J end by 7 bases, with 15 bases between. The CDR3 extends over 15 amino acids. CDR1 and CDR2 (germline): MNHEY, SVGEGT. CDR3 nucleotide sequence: TGTGCCAGCAGTTACGTGGGGGGGGCGGGACAGCCCCAGCATTTT. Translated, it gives CASSYVGGAGQPQHF.

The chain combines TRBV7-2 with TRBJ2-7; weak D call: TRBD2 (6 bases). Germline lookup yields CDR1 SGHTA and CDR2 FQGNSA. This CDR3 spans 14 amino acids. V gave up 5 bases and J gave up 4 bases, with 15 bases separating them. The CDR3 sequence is CASSGSGSGYEQYF. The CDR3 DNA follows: TGTGCCAGCAGCGGGTCGGGTAGCGGATACGAGCAGTACTTC.

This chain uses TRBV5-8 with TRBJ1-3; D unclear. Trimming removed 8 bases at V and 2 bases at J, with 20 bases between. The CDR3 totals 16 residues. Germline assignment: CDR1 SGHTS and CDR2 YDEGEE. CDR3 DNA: TGTGCCAGTGATAAAGTCGGAGGGAGGACTGGAAACACCATATATTTT. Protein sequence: CASDKVGGRTGNTIYF.

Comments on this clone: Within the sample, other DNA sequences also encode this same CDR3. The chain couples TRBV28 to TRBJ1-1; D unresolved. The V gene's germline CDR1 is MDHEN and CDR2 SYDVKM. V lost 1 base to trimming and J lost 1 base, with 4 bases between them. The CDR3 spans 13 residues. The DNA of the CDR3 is TGTGCCAGCAGTTTATCCGGGAACACTGAAGCTTTCTTT. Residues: CASSLSGNTEAFF.

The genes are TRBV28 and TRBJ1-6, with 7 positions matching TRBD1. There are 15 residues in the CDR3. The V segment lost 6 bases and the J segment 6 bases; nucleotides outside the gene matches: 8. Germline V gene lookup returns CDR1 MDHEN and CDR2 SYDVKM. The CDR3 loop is CASSSQGLGNSPLHF. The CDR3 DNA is TGTGCCAGCAGCTCACAGGGGCTTGGTAATTCACCCCTCCACTTT.